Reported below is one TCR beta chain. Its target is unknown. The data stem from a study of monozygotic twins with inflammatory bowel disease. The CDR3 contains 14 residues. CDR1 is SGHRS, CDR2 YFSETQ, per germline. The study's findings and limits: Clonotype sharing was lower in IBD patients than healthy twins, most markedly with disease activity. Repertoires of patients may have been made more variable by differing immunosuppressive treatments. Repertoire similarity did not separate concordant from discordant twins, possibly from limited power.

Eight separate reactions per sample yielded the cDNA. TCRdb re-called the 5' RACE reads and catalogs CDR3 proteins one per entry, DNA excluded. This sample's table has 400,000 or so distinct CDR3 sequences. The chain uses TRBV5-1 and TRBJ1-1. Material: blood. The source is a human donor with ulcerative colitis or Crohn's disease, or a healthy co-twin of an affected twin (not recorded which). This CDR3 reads CASTESYANTEAFF.